This entry describes one T cell receptor beta chain. The sample comes from a study of siplizumab effects on memory and regulatory T cells. Profiled with immunoSEQ multiplex PCR; TCRdb holds only in-frame clones, not every one. The sample has approximately 98,000 clones, 85% to 95% seen once. V was pared by 7 bases and J by 2 bases, with 11 bases between. Per the germline V gene, CDR1 is GTSNPN and CDR2 is SVGIG (reference sequence). This CDR3 comprises 13 residues. Material: non-Treg CD4+ T cells sorted from blood. The V call is TRBV30, the J call TRBJ1-4; no definite D call. The sequence was collected from a human donor in good health. The CDR3 DNA reads TGTGCCTACAAGGGCCCTACTAATGAAAAACTGTTTTTT. This codes for CAYKGPTNEKLFF.